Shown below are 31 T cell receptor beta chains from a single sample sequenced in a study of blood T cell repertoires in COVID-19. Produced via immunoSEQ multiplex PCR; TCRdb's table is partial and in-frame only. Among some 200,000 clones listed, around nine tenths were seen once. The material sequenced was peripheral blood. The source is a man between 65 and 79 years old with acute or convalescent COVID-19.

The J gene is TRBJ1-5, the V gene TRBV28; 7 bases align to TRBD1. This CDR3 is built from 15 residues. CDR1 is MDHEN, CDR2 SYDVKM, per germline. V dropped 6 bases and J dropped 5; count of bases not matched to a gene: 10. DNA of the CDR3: TGTGCCAGCAGCCACGGACAGGTTGGGTATCAGCCCCAGCATTTT. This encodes CASSHGQVGYQPQHF.

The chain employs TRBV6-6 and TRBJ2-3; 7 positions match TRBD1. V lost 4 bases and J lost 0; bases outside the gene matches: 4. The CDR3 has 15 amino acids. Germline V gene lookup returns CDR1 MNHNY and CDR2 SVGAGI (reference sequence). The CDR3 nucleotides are TGTGCCAGCAGTTTGGGGACAGAAAGCACAGATACGCAGTATTTT. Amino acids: CASSLGTESTDTQYF.

This chain's CDR3 is CASSPRGAGGPQYNEQFF. Here the CDR3 DNA reads TGTGCCAGCAGCCCCCGGGGAGCGGGGGGTCCTCAATACAATGAGCAGTTCTTC. The chain is built from TRBV7-7 and TRBJ2-1; 9 nucleotides agree with TRBD2. CDR3 size: 18 residues. Germline V CDR1 and CDR2: SSHAT, FNYEAQ (reference sequence). Trimming removed 5 bases from V and 4 bases from J; junction bases left unmatched: 15.

The CDR3 is CATSRGEGALNYGYTF. The DNA of the CDR3 is TGTGCCACCAGCAGAGGTGAGGGGGCGCTTAACTATGGCTACACCTTC. V is TRBV15 and J is TRBJ1-2; TRBD1 aligns across 7 bases. Unmatched junction bases numbered 6, after V lost 1 base and J lost 1 base. This CDR3 spans 16 amino acids. Germline CDR1 reads LNHNV; CDR2 reads YYDKDF (reference sequence). Complete variable domain (other parts from reference TRBV15 and TRBJ1-2): DAMVIQNPRYQVTQFGKPVTLSCSQTLNHNVMYWYQQKSSQAPKLLFHYYDKDFNNEADTPDNFQSRRPNTSFCFLDIRSPGLGDTAMYLCATSRGEGALNYGYTFGSGTRLTVV.

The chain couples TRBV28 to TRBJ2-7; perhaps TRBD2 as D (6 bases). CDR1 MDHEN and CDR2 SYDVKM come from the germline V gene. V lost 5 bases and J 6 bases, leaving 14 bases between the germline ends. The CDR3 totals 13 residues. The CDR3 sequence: CASSTGAGREQYF. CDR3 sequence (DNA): TGTGCCAGCAGTACCGGGGCGGGACGCGAGCAGTACTTC.

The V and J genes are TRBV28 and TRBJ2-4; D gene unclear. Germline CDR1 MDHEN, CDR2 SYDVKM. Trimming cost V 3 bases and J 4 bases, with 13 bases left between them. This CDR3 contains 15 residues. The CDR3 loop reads CASSFPGSEKNIQYF. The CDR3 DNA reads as TGTGCCAGCAGTTTCCCTGGGTCGGAGAAAAACATTCAGTACTTC.

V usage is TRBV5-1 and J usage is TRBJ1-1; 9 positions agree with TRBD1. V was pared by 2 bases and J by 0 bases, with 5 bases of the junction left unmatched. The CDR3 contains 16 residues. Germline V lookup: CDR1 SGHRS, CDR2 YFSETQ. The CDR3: CASSFRDRALNTEAFF. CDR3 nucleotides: TGCGCCAGCAGCTTTCGGGACAGGGCCTTGAACACTGAAGCTTTCTTT.

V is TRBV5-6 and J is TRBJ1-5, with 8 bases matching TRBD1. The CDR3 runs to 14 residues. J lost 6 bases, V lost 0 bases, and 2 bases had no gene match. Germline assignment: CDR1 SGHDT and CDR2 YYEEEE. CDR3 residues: CASSLGTGLQPQHF. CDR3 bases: TGTGCCAGCAGCTTGGGGACAGGGCTTCAGCCCCAGCATTTT.

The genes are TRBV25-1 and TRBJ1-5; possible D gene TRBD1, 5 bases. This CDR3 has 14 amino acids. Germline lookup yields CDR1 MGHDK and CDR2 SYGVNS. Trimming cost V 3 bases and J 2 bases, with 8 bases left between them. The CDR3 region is CASSEGGGNQPQHF. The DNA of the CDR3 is TGTGCCAGCAGTGAGGGGGGTGGCAATCAGCCCCAGCATTTT.

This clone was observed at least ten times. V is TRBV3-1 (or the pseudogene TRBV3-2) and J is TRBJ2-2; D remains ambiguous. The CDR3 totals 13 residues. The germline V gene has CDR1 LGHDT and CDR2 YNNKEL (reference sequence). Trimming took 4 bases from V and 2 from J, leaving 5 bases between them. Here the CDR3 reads CASSLTNTGELFF. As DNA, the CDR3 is TGTGCCAGCAGCCTGACAAACACCGGGGAGCTGTTTTTT.

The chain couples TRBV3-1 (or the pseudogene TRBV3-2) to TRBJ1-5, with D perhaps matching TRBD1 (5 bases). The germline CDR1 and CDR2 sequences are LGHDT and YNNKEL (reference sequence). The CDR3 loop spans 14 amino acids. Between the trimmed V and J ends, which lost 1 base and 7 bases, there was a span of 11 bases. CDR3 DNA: TGTGCCAGCAGCCAAGTTTCGGGGGACCAGCCCCAGCATTTT. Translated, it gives CASSQVSGDQPQHF.

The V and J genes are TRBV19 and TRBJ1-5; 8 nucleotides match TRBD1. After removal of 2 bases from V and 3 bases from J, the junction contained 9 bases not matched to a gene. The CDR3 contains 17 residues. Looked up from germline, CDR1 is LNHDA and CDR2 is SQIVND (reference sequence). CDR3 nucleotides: TGTGCCAGTAGTATACCCCTTGACAGGGGCTACAATCAGCCCCAGCATTTT. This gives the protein CASSIPLDRGYNQPQHF.

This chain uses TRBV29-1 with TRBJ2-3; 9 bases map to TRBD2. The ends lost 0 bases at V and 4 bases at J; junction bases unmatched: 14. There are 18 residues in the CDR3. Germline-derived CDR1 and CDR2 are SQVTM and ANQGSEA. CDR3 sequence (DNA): TGCAGCGTTGAAGATCCCTGGGTGGCGGGAGGGCCGCCAGATACGCAGTATTTT. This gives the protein CSVEDPWVAGGPPDTQYF.

CDR3 DNA: TGTGCCATCAGTGAGTCAAACGGGGGTGGATATGGCTACACCTTC. Translated: CAISESNGGGYGYTF. This chain joins TRBV10-3 and TRBJ1-2; D possibly corresponds to TRBD1 (5 bases). This CDR3 region has 15 residues. Germline values: CDR1 ENHRY, CDR2 SYGVKD. V shed 0 bases and J shed 5 bases, with 13 bases lying between them.

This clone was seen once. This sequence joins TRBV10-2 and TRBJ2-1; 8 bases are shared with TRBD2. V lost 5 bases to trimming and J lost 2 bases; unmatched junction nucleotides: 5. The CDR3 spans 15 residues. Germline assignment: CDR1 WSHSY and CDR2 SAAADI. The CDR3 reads CASSRRAGAYNEQFF. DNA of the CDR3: TGCGCCAGCAGTCGTAGAGCGGGGGCCTACAATGAGCAGTTCTTC.

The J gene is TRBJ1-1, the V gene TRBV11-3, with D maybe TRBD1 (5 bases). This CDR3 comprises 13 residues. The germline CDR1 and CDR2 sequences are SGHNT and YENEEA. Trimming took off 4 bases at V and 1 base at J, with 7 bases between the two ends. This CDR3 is CASSSGQNTEAFF. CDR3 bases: TGTGCCAGCAGCTCCGGACAGAACACTGAAGCTTTCTTT.

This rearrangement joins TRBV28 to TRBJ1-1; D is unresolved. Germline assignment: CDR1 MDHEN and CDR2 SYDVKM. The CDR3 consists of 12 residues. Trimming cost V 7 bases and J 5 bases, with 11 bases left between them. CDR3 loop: CASISAVTEAFF. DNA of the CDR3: TGTGCCAGCATTTCCGCAGTAACTGAAGCTTTCTTT.

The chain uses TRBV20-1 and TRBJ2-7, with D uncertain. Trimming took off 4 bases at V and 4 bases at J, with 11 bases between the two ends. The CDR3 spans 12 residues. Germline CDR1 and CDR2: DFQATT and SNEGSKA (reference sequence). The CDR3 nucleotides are TGCAGTGCTAATGAAGCGAAATACGAGCAGTACTTC. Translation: CSANEAKYEQYF.

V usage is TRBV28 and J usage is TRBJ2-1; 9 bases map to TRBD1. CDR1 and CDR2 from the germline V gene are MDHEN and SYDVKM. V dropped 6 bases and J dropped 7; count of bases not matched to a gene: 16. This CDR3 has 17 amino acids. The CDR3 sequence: CASSATQGARVSNEQFF. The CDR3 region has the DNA TGTGCCAGCAGCGCGACACAGGGGGCAAGGGTATCAAATGAGCAGTTCTTC.

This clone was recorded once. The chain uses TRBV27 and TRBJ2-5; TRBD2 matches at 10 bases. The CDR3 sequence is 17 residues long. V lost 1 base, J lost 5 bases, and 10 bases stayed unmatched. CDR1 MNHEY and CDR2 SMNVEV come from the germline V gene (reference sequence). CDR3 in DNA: TGTGCCAGCAGTTTATTAGCTAGCGGGAGTGACGGGGAGACCCAGTACTTC. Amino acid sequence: CASSLLASGSDGETQYF.

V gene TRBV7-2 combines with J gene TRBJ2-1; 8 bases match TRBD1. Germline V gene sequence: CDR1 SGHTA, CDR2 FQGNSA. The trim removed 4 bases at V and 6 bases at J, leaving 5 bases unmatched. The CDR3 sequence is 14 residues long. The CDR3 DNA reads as TGTGCCAGCAGCTCGCCGACAGGGGCCAATGAGCAGTTCTTC. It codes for CASSSPTGANEQFF.

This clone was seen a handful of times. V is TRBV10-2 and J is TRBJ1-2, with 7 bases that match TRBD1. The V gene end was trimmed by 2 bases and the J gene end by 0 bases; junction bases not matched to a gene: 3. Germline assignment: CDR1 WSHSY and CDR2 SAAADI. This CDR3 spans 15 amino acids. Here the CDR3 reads CASSEPDRSNYGYTF. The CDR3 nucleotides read TGCGCCAGCAGTGAGCCGGACAGGTCTAACTATGGCTACACCTTC.

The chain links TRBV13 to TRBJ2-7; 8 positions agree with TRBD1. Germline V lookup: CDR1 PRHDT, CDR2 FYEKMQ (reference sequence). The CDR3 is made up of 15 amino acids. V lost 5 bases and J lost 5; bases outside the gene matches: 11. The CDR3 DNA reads TGTGCCAGCAGCCCCCCCGGGACAGGTCTGGACGAGCAGTACTTC. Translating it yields CASSPPGTGLDEQYF.

The CDR3 spells CASSQETGAPYEQYF. CDR3 DNA: TGTGCCAGCAGCCAAGAGACAGGGGCTCCCTACGAGCAGTACTTC. The rearrangement links TRBV4-2 to TRBJ2-7; 8 bases line up with TRBD1. The CDR3 consists of 15 residues. From germline, CDR1 is LGHNA and CDR2 YNFKEQ. After removal of 0 bases from V and 2 bases from J, the junction contained 3 bases not matched to a gene.

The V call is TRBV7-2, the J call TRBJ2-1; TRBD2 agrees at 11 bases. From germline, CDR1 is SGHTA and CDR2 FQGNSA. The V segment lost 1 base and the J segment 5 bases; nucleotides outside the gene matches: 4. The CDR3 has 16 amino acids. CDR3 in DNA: TGTGCCAGCAGCTTAGAGTTAGCGGGGGGGCACAATGAGCAGTTCTTC. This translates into CASSLELAGGHNEQFF.

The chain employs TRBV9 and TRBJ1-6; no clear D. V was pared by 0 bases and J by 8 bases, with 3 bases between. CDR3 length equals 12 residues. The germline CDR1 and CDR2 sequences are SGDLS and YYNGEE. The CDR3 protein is CASSVAHSPLHF. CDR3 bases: TGTGCCAGCAGCGTAGCTCATTCACCCCTCCACTTT.

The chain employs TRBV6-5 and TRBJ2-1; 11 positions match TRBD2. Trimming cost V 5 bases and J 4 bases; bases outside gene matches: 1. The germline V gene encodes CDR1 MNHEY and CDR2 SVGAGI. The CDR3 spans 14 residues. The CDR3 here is CASSRLAGYNEQFF. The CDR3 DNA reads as TGTGCCAGCAGTAGACTAGCGGGATACAATGAGCAGTTCTTC.

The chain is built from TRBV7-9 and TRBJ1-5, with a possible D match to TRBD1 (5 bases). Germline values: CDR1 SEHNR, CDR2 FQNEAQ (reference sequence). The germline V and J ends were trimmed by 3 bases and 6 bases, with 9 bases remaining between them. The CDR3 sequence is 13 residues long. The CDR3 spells CASSFGGTQPQHF. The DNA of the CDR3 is TGTGCCAGCAGCTTCGGGGGAACTCAGCCCCAGCATTTT.

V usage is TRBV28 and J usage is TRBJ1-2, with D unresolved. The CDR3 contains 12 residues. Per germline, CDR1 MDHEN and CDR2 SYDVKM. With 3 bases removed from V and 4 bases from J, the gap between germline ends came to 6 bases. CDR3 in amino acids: CASSLGSYGYTF. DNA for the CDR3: TGTGCCAGCAGTTTGGGCAGCTATGGCTACACCTTC.

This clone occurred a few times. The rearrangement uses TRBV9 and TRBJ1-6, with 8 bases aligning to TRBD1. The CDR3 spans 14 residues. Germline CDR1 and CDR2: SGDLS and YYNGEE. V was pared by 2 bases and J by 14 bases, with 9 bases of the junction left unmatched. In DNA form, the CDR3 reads TGTGCCAGCAGCGTCATGGACAGGGTGATAACCCTCCACTTT. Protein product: CASSVMDRVITLHF.

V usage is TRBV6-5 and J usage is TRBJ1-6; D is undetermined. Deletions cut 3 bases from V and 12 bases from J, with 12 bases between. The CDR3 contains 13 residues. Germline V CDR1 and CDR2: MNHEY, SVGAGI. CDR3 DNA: TGTGCCAGCAGTTATTCAGCCTCGGGACCCCTCCACTTT. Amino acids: CASSYSASGPLHF.